The T cell receptor (beta chain) under discussion was sequenced for a study of response to subunit inactivated influenza vaccine. Broader study findings: The authors suggested that every seasonal influenza vaccination recruits few new T cells.

Of note for this clonotype: Its antigen is unknown.

TCRdb ran MiXCR on the RT-PCR reads and lists one entry per CDR3 protein. Here the sample spans about 530,000 distinct CDR3 sequences, 13% being singletons. The V gene's germline CDR1 is LGHNT and CDR2 FRNRAP. This CDR3 is 14 amino acids long. V dropped 7 bases and J dropped 3 bases, with 16 bases sitting between them. Here the sequenced sample was PBMCs from blood, taken 45 days after vaccination. The origin of this receptor is a man aged 45-60 years who received an inactivated influenza vaccine. The chain uses TRBV12-5 and TRBJ2-7; D perhaps matches TRBD1 (6 bases). CDR3 coding DNA: TGTGCTAGTGCCGATCCGGACAGCCTCTACGAGCAGTACTTC. Protein product: CASADPDSLYEQYF.